Following are 27 T cell receptor beta chains from one sample sequenced in a study of blood T cell repertoires in COVID-19 (dated by TCRdb to about 2020). Libraries were prepared through the immunoSEQ multiplex PCR assay. The clones in this table, taken by TCRdb from immuneACCESS, are in-frame only. Not every clone is retained; where verified, under half of the shortfall comes from an unresolved V gene, and the cause of the rest is unknown. The sample table lists 450,000 or so clones, around nine tenths of them with a count of one. The ten largest clonotypes hold approximately 0.92% of the sample. Sequencing input: peripheral blood. The receptors were gathered from a man between 18 and 35 years old with COVID-19, enrolled during active disease.

This clone was seen once. The gene calls are TRBV5-1 and TRBJ2-2; D not certain. V was pared by 1 base and J by 1 base, with 5 bases between. Germline V gene lookup returns CDR1 SGHRS and CDR2 YFSETQ. CDR3 length: 14 amino acids. Here the CDR3 reads CASSLPVNTGELFF. The CDR3 DNA reads as TGCGCCAGCAGCTTGCCCGTGAACACCGGGGAGCTGTTTTTT. Looking up the rest from reference TRBV5-1 and TRBJ2-2 gives the full variable domain: KAGVTQTPRYLIKTRGQQVTLSCSPISGHRSVSWYQQTPGQGLQFLFEYFSETQRNKGNFPGRFSGRQFSNSRSEMNVSTLELGDSALYLCASSLPVNTGELFFGEGSRLTVL.

The chain joins TRBV14 to TRBJ1-2; TRBD1 agrees at 7 bases. This CDR3 region has 14 residues. The germline V gene has CDR1 SGHDN and CDR2 FVKESK. V was pared by 4 bases and J by 8 bases, with 10 bases of the junction left unmatched. The CDR3 here is CASSRAGTDGGYTF. Written as DNA, the CDR3 is TGTGCCAGCAGCCGAGCCGGGACAGATGGCGGCTACACCTTC.

The rearrangement links TRBV11-3 to TRBJ2-7; a weak D match, TRBD2 (5 bases). Germline V CDR1 and CDR2: SGHNT, YENEEA. This CDR3 is 15 amino acids long. The germline V and J ends were trimmed by 5 bases and 3 bases, with 17 bases remaining between them. The CDR3 coding sequence is TGTGCCAGCAGCCCACTAGTTTTTCTCGACTACGAGCAGTACTTC. Protein: CASSPLVFLDYEQYF.

The chain employs TRBV5-1 and TRBJ2-3; TRBD2 matches 11 bases. The CDR3 length is 19 residues. CDR1 SGHRS and CDR2 YFSETQ come from the germline V gene. The V and J ends lost 0 bases and 0 bases, in that order; junction bases with no gene match: 9. The chain's CDR3 is CASSLVGLAGGTSTDTQYF. As DNA, the CDR3 is TGCGCCAGCAGCTTGGTAGGCCTAGCGGGGGGCACTAGCACAGATACGCAGTATTTT.

The chain employs TRBV11-2 and TRBJ1-3; D unresolved. The CDR3 consists of 14 residues. With 1 base removed from V and 1 base from J, the gap between germline ends came to 5 bases. Germline loops: CDR1 SGHAT, CDR2 FQNNGV. In nucleotides, the CDR3 is TGTGCCAGCAGCTTAGCAGGTTCTGGAAACACCATATATTTT. It is translated as CASSLAGSGNTIYF.

The rearrangement links TRBV2 to TRBJ2-5; tentative D call: TRBD2 (6 bases). This CDR3 comprises 12 residues. The V and J ends lost 9 bases and 5 bases respectively, with 13 bases between them. Germline assignment: CDR1 SNHLY and CDR2 FYNNEI. CDR3 residues: CASKESGETQYF. The CDR3 coding sequence is TGTGCCAGTAAAGAGAGCGGGGAGACCCAGTACTTC.

The V gene is TRBV11-2, the J gene TRBJ2-1; TRBD2 aligns across 12 bases. Germline assignment: CDR1 SGHAT and CDR2 FQNNGV. The CDR3 length is 15 residues. The V segment lost 5 bases and the J segment 7 bases; nucleotides outside the gene matches: 6. The CDR3 reads CASSPGTSGWNEQFF. The CDR3 region has the DNA TGTGCCAGCAGCCCCGGGACTAGCGGGTGGAATGAGCAGTTCTTC.

This chain links TRBV18 with TRBJ1-1; TRBD1 matches 7 bases. From germline, CDR1 is KGHSH and CDR2 LQKENI. V was clipped by 3 bases and J by 5 bases; unmatched bases: 15. The CDR3 consists of 17 residues. This chain's CDR3 is CASSPPNRDSRKTEAFF. The CDR3 coding sequence is TGTGCCAGCTCACCTCCCAACCGGGACAGCAGGAAAACTGAAGCTTTCTTT.

The chain recombines TRBV15 with TRBJ2-7, with TRBD1 matching over 7 bases. Germline V lookup: CDR1 LNHNV, CDR2 YYDKDF (reference sequence). V lost 7 bases and J lost 1; bases outside the gene matches: 7. The CDR3 totals 14 residues. This CDR3 reads CATTLDRTSYEQYF. CDR3 in DNA: TGTGCCACCACCCTGGACAGGACATCCTACGAGCAGTACTTC.

This clone was observed a single time. The chain employs TRBV9 and TRBJ1-1, with 9 positions matching TRBD1. J gave up 0 bases and V 4 bases, and 7 bases lay outside the gene matches. The CDR3 consists of 16 residues. The germline V gene has CDR1 SGDLS and CDR2 YYNGEE. CDR3 in amino acids: CASSPGTGLMNTEAFF. The CDR3 coding sequence is TGTGCCAGCAGCCCCGGGACAGGGCTCATGAACACTGAAGCTTTCTTT.

CDR3 protein: CASSEDINNEQFF. The CDR3 DNA is TGTGCCAGTAGTGAGGACATAAACAATGAGCAGTTCTTC. The V and J genes are TRBV19 and TRBJ2-1; tentative D call: TRBD1 (5 bases). The CDR3 has 13 residues. Per germline, CDR1 LNHDA and CDR2 SQIVND (reference sequence). Trimming stripped 5 bases from V and 5 bases from J, with 10 bases between.

This CDR3 is CASSQLAGGPDTQYF. CDR3 DNA: TGTGCCAGCAGCCAACTAGCGGGAGGGCCAGATACGCAGTATTTT. This chain links TRBV3-1 (or the pseudogene TRBV3-2) with TRBJ2-3; 12 positions agree with TRBD2. The CDR3 sequence is 15 residues long. Germline V gene lookup returns CDR1 LGHDT and CDR2 YNNKEL (reference sequence). The J segment lost 4 bases and the V segment lost 2 bases, leaving 1 base of the junction unmatched.

This chain joins TRBV2 and TRBJ2-2; D might be TRBD1 (5 bases). The length of the CDR3 is 15 residues. The germline V gene has CDR1 SNHLY and CDR2 FYNNEI. V shed 2 bases and J shed 1 base, with 8 bases lying between them. CDR3 DNA: TGTGCCAGCAGTGAATGGGGCAGGAACACCGGGGAGCTGTTTTTT. Residues: CASSEWGRNTGELFF.

The chain is built from TRBV7-9 and TRBJ2-5, with D perhaps matching TRBD1 (5 bases). CDR1 is SEHNR and CDR2 is FQNEAQ in the germline V gene (reference sequence). V was pared by 2 bases and J by 3 bases, with 13 bases between. The CDR3 is 15 residues long. The CDR3 bases are TGTGCCAGCAGCTTATTCGGCAGGGCAGAAGAGACCCAGTACTTC. As protein: CASSLFGRAEETQYF.

The chain recombines TRBV20-1 with TRBJ1-5, with a weak D call TRBD1 (5 bases). The CDR3 is 15 residues long. With 3 bases removed from V and 5 bases from J, the gap between germline ends came to 17 bases. Germline V gene data show CDR1 as DFQATT and CDR2 as SNEGSKA (reference sequence). CDR3 nucleotide sequence: TGCAGTGCTAGTGGCCAGGGAAGGGCCTATCAGCCCCAGCATTTT. Translating gives CSASGQGRAYQPQHF.

This chain joins TRBV3-1 (or the pseudogene TRBV3-2) and TRBJ1-4; tentatively, D is TRBD1 (5 bases). The CDR3 has 14 amino acids. The V gene lost 4 bases and the J gene lost 8 bases, with 14 bases spanning the gap. Germline V gives CDR1 LGHDT, CDR2 YNNKEL (reference sequence). CDR3 DNA: TGTGCCAGCAGCCGGCAGGGCGGGGACGAAAAACTGTTTTTT. Protein product: CASSRQGGDEKLFF.

The rearrangement links TRBV10-2 to TRBJ2-1; TRBD2 matches at 10 bases. J gave up 2 bases and V 2 bases, and 3 bases lay outside the gene matches. CDR1 WSHSY and CDR2 SAAADI come from the germline V gene. This CDR3 is 16 amino acids long. The CDR3 DNA reads as TGCGCCAGCAGTGAGCTTCTAGCGGGGGCCTACAATGAGCAGTTCTTC. Protein: CASSELLAGAYNEQFF.

J is TRBJ1-1 and V is TRBV5-5, with D hard to call. Per the germline V gene, CDR1 is SGHKS and CDR2 is YYEKEE (reference sequence). Trimming took off 0 bases at V and 3 bases at J, with 12 bases between the two ends. CDR3 length: 15 residues. The CDR3 spells CASSLGSGRDTEAFF. CDR3 DNA sequence: TGTGCCAGCAGCTTGGGGTCGGGGAGAGACACTGAAGCTTTCTTT.

The rearrangement joins TRBV5-6 to TRBJ2-1; 10 positions agree with TRBD2. V gave up 2 bases and J gave up 6 bases; unmatched junction bases: 5. Germline values: CDR1 SGHDT, CDR2 YYEEEE. This CDR3 is built from 15 residues. The CDR3 is CASSFIAGGFNEQFF. CDR3 coding DNA: TGTGCCAGCAGCTTTATAGCGGGGGGTTTCAATGAGCAGTTCTTC.

The CDR3 spells CASSQSDRVSNQPQHF. CDR3 in DNA: TGTGCCAGCAGCCAAAGCGACAGGGTCAGCAATCAGCCCCAGCATTTT. V usage is TRBV4-2 and J usage is TRBJ1-5; 7 bases map to TRBD1. V shed 2 bases, J shed 1 base, and the junction held 5 bases outside the gene matches. The germline V gene encodes CDR1 LGHNA and CDR2 YNFKEQ. The CDR3 extends over 16 amino acids.

The rearrangement links TRBV6-1 to TRBJ2-3, with D hard to call. The CDR3 loop spans 14 amino acids. V gave up 0 bases and J gave up 3 bases, with 7 bases separating them. Germline V gives CDR1 MNHNS, CDR2 SASEGT. The chain's CDR3 is CASSEALRTDTQYF. CDR3 sequence (DNA): TGTGCCAGCAGTGAAGCGCTTCGGACAGATACGCAGTATTTT.

DNA of the CDR3: TGTGCCAGCGGGACTAGCCTCACAGATACGCAGTATTTT. Translation gives CASGTSLTDTQYF. This chain uses TRBV11-3 with TRBJ2-3; 9 bases fit TRBD2. The CDR3 loop spans 13 amino acids. V lost 8 bases, J lost 2 bases, and 2 bases stayed unmatched. Germline-derived CDR1 and CDR2 are SGHNT and YENEEA.

The chain links TRBV14 to TRBJ2-2; D unresolved. V gave up 1 base and J gave up 9 bases, with 3 bases separating them. Per the germline V gene, CDR1 is SGHDN and CDR2 is FVKESK. The CDR3 is 11 amino acids. The CDR3 spells CASSQARELFF. Written as DNA, the CDR3 is TGTGCCAGCAGCCAAGCCAGGGAGCTGTTTTTT.

The V call is TRBV15, the J call TRBJ1-2; TRBD1 is a possible D gene (5 bases). The CDR3 is 17 residues long. V lost 2 bases to trimming and J lost 1 base, with 17 bases between them. Germline V gives CDR1 LNHNV, CDR2 YYDKDF (reference sequence). The CDR3 reads CATSRITGTDHNYGYTF. The CDR3 DNA sequence: TGTGCCACCAGCAGAATCACCGGGACTGACCATAACTATGGCTACACCTTC.

V and J are TRBV6-5 and TRBJ2-7, with D possibly being TRBD2 (5 bases). The CDR3 is made up of 12 amino acids. V lost 2 bases and J 7 bases, leaving 9 bases between the germline ends. CDR1 is MNHEY and CDR2 is SVGAGI in the germline V gene. The CDR3 DNA is TGTGCCAGCAGTTACCGAAGAGGGGAGCAGTACTTC. Amino acid sequence: CASSYRRGEQYF.

This rearrangement joins TRBV7-9 to TRBJ2-1, with TRBD1 identical over 9 bases. Germline assignment: CDR1 SEHNR and CDR2 FQNEAQ (reference sequence). The CDR3 length is 14 residues. J gave up 4 bases and V 3 bases, and 1 base lay outside the gene matches. The CDR3, as DNA: TGTGCCAGCAGCTTGGGGACAGGGTACAATGAGCAGTTCTTC. Translated: CASSLGTGYNEQFF.

This rearrangement joins TRBV5-1 to TRBJ2-7, with D possibly matching TRBD2 (5 bases). The germline V and J ends were trimmed by 2 bases and 5 bases, with 11 bases remaining between them. The germline gives CDR1 SGHRS, CDR2 YFSETQ. There are 13 residues in the CDR3. CDR3 sequence reads: CASSFQVGNEQYF. The CDR3 DNA sequence: TGCGCCAGCAGCTTTCAGGTCGGGAACGAGCAGTACTTC.